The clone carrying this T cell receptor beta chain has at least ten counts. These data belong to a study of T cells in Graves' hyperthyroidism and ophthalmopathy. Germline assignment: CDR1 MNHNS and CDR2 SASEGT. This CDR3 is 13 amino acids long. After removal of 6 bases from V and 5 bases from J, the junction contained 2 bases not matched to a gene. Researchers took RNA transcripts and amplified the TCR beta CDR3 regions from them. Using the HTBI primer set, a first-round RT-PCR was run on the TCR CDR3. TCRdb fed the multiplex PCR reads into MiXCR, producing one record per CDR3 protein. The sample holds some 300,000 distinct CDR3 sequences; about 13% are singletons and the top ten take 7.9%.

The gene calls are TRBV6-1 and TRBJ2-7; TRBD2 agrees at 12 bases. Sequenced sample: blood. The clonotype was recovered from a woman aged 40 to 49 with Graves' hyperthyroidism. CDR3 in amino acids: CASRTSGSDEQYF. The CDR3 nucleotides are TGTGCCAGCAGGACTAGCGGGAGCGACGAGCAGTACTTC.